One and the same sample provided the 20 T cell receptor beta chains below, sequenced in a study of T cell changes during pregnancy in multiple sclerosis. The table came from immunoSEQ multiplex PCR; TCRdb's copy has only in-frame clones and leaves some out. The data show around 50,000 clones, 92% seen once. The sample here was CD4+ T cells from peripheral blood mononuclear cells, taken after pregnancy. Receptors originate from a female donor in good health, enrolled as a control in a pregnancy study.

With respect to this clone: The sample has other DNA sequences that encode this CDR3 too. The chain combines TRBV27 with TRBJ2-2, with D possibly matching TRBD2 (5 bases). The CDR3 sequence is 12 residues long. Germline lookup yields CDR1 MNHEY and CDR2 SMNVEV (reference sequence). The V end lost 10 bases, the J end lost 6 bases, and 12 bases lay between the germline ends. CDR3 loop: CATFRGSGELFF. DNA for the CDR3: TGTGCCACCTTTCGGGGATCCGGGGAGCTGTTTTTT.

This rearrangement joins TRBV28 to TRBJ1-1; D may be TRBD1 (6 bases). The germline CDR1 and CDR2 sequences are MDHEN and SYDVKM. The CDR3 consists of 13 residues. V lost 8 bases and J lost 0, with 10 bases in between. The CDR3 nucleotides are TGTGCCAGCGGGGGGGCCCTGAACACTGAAGCTTTCTTT. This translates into CASGGALNTEAFF. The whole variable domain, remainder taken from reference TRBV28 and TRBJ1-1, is DVKVTQSSRYLVKRTGEKVFLECVQDMDHENMFWYRQDPGLGLRLIYFSYDVKMKEKGDIPEGYSVSREKKERFSLILESASTNQTSMYLCASGGALNTEAFFGQGTRLTVV.

CDR3 DNA sequence: TGTGCCAGCAGCCATATGACAGGCGCCCAAGAGACCCAGTACTTC. Translated: CASSHMTGAQETQYF. J is TRBJ2-5 and V is TRBV14, with D possibly being TRBD1 (6 bases). The CDR3 has 15 residues. V lost 3 bases and J 1 base, leaving 12 bases between the germline ends. Germline-derived CDR1 and CDR2 are SGHDN and FVKESK. The full variable domain, in which reference TRBV14 and TRBJ2-5 provide the parts outside the CDR3, is EAGVTQFPSHSVIEKGQTVTLRCDPISGHDNLYWYRRVMGKEIKFLLHFVKESKQDESGMPNNRFLAERTGGTYSTLKVQPAELEDSGVYFCASSHMTGAQETQYFGPGTRLLVL.

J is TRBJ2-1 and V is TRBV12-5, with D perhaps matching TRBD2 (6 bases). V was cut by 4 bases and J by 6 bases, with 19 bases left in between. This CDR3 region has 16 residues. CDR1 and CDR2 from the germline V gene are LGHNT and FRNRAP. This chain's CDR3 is CASGSGRRTIGNEQFF. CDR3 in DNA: TGTGCTAGTGGTTCGGGGCGGAGGACTATTGGCAATGAGCAGTTCTTC.

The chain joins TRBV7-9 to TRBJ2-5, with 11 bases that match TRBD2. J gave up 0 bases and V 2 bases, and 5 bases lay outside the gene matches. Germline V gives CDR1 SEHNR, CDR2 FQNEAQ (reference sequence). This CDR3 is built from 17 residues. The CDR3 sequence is CASSLKASGRYQETQYF. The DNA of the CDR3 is TGTGCCAGCAGCTTAAAGGCTAGCGGGAGGTACCAAGAGACCCAGTACTTC. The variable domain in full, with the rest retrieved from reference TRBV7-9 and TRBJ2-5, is DTGVSQNPRHKITKRGQNVTFRCDPISEHNRLYWYRQTLGQGPEFLTYFQNEAQLEKSRLLSDRFSAERPKGSFSTLEIQRTEQGDSAMYLCASSLKASGRYQETQYFGPGTRLLVL.

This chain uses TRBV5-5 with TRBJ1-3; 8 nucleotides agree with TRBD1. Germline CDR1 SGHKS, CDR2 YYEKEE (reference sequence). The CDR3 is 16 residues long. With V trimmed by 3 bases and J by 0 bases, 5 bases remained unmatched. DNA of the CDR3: TGTGCCAGCAGCTCCTGGGACAGGAGCTCTGGAAACACCATATATTTT. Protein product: CASSSWDRSSGNTIYF.

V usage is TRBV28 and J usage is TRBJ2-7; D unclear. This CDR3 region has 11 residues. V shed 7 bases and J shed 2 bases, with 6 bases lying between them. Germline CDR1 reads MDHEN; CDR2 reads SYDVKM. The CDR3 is CASTTTYEQYF. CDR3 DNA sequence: TGTGCCAGCACAACTACCTACGAGCAGTACTTC.

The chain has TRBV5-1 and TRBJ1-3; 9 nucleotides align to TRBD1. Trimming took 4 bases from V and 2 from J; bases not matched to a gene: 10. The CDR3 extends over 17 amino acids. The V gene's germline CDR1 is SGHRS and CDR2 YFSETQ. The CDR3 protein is CASSQAIQGATGNTIYF. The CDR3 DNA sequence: TGCGCCAGCAGCCAGGCAATACAGGGGGCTACTGGAAACACCATATATTTT.

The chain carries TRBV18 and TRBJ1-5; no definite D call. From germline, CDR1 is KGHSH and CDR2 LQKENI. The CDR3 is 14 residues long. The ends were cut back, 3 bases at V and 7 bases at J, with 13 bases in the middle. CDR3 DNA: TGTGCCAGCTCACCGTCGGGAACATTCCAGCCCCAGCATTTT. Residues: CASSPSGTFQPQHF.

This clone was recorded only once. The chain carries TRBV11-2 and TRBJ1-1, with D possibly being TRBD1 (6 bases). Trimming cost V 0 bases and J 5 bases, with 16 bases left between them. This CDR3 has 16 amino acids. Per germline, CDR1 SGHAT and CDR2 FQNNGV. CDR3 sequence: CASSLEGGGFRTEAFF. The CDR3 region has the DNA TGTGCCAGCAGCTTAGAGGGGGGGGGCTTCAGGACTGAAGCTTTCTTT.

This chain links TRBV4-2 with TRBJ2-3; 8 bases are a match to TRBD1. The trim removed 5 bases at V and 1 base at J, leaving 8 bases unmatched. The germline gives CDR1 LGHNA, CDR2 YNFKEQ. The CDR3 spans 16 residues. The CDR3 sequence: CASSSRGLVGTDTQYF. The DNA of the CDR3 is TGTGCCAGCAGCTCCAGGGGGCTGGTGGGCACAGATACGCAGTATTTT.

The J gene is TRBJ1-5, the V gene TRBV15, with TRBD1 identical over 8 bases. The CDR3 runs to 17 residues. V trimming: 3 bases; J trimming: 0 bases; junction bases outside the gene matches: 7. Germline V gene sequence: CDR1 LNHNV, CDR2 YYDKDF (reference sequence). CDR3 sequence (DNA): TGTGCCACCAGCAGGAGGACAGGGACAAATAGCAATCAGCCCCAGCATTTT. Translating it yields CATSRRTGTNSNQPQHF.

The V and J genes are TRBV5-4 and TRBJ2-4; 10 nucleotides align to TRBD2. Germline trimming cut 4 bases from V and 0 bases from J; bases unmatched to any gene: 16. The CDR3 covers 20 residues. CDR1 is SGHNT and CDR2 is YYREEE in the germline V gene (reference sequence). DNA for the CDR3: TGTGCCAGCAGCGGGGGGGGTGCTAGCGGGGGAGCTCTAGCCAAAAACATTCAGTACTTC. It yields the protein CASSGGGASGGALAKNIQYF.

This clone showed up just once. CDR3 DNA sequence: TGCAGCGTTGAAGGGACAGCCGGAAACACCATATATTTT. This translates into CSVEGTAGNTIYF. The chain links TRBV29-1 to TRBJ1-3; D may be TRBD1 (6 bases). The CDR3 is 13 residues long. Per the germline V gene, CDR1 is SQVTM and CDR2 is ANQGSEA. V lost 1 base, J lost 4 bases, and 8 bases lay in between.

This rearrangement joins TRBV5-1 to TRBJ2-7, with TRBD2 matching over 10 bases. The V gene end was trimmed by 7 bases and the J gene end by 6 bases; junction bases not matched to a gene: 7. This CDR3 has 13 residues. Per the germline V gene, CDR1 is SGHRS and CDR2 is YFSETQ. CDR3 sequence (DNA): TGCGCCAGCCAGGGACTAGCGTTCAGCGAGCAGTACTTC. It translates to CASQGLAFSEQYF. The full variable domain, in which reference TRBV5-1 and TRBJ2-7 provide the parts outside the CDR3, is KAGVTQTPRYLIKTRGQQVTLSCSPISGHRSVSWYQQTPGQGLQFLFEYFSETQRNKGNFPGRFSGRQFSNSRSEMNVSTLELGDSALYLCASQGLAFSEQYFGPGTRLTVT.

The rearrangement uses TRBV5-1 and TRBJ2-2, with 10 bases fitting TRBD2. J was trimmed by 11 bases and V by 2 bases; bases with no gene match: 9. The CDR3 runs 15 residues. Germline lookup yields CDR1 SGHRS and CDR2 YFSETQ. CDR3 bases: TGCGCCAGCAGCTTTGGCCTAGCGGGAGACGTTGAGCTGTTTTTT. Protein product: CASSFGLAGDVELFF.

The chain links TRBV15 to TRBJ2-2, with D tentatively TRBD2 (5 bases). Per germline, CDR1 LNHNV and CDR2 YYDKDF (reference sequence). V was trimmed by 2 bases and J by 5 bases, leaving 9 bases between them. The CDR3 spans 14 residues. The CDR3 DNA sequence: TGTGCCACCAGCAGAATTGGGAGTACCGGGGAGCTGTTTTTT. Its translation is CATSRIGSTGELFF.

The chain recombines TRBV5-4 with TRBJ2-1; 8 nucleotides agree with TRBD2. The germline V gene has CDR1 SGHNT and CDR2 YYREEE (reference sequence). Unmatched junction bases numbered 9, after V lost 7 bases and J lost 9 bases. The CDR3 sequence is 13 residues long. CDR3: CASGWRGASEQFF. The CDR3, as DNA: TGTGCCAGCGGCTGGCGGGGGGCGTCTGAGCAGTTCTTC.

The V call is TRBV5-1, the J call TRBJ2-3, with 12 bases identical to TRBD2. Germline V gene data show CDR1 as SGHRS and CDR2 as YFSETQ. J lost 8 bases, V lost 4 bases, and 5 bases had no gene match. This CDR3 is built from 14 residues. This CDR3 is CASSRTSGEVTQYF. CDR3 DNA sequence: TGCGCCAGCAGCCGGACTAGCGGGGAGGTTACGCAGTATTTT.

The CDR3 nucleotides read TGTGCCAGCAGCTTAAATGGGGCTCAAGAGACCCAGTACTTC. This gives the protein CASSLNGAQETQYF. The chain employs TRBV7-3 and TRBJ2-5; a weak D match, TRBD1 (5 bases). V was clipped by 1 base and J by 2 bases, with 8 bases between them. This CDR3 has 14 residues. The V gene's germline CDR1 is SGHTA and CDR2 FQGTGA.